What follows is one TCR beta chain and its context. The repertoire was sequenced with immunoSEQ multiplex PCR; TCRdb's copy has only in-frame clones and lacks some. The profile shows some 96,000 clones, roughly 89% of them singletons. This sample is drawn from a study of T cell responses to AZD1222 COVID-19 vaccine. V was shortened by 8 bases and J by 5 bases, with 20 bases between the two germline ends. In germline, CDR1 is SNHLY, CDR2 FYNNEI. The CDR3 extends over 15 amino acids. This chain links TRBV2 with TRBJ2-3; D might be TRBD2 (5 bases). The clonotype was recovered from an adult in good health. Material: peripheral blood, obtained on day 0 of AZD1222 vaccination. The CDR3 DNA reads TGTGCCAGCCCGAGGGCCCTCTCGCTGGAAGATACGCAGTATTTT. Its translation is CASPRALSLEDTQYF.